This T cell receptor (beta chain) was recorded in a study of blood T cell repertoires in COVID-19 (dated by TCRdb to 2020 to 2022). Concerning the study at large: The collaborator samples originated in the United States, Italy and Spain and spanned the acute and convalescent phases of COVID-19. The material from the prospective study consisted of cDNA or gDNA derived from T cells, B-cell-depleted T cells, or PBMCs. Deeply sampled blood TCRbeta repertoires from subjects exposed to, actively infected with, or recovered from COVID-19 were included in the dataset. A freely available public database, intended as a resource for researchers studying the immune response to SARS-CoV-2, is where the repertoires were released. Samples came from the ongoing ImmuneRACE study (first 160 participants) plus 1,254 subjects from 6 global collaborators. Nearly every sample came with metadata listing a de-identified subject ID, COVID-19 status, age in years and sex. Where available, HLA class I and class II types were obtained from metadata supplied by the sample provider rather than from assay-based typing.

General study outcomes and caveats: The quantity of clinical and demographic metadata differed by source and by participant and was supplied without curation.

For this clone: This clone's antigen is unknown. No much larger clone exists at a distance of one base, and base qualities are not known.

TCRbeta CDR3 regions were amplified from genomic DNA using the immunoSEQ Assay, a bias-controlled multiplex PCR. In the original analysis: Within the assay, amplification of reference gene primers was used to estimate how many nucleated cells each sample contained. To quantify the absolute abundance of each unique TCRbeta CDR3 rearrangement, sequence reads were collapsed and filtered. Productive Simpson clonality was computed per sample as the square root of Simpson's diversity index over productive rearrangements. Entries here come from immuneACCESS through TCRdb and include only in-frame sequences with V and J called. Some clones fail to appear in such tables; in the studies checked, an unresolved V gene covers under half of the shortfall, and the cause of the remainder is unknown. V and J calls and clone size are as listed in that table; D and trimming were resolved from the DNA. Within this sample are around 25,000 clones, with roughly nine tenths of them counted one time only. The ten largest clones represent approximately 9.9% of the sample.

Collaborating institutions collected whole blood in K2EDTA tubes following their own protocols. For TCRbeta analysis, collaborator samples were shipped as frozen whole blood, as isolated PBMCs, or as DNA extracted from either sample type. Input material: peripheral blood. The source is a man between 65 and 79 years old with acute or convalescent COVID-19.

The base sequence is TGTGCCAGCCGCTTGGGGGAACAGGGGCCTAATCAGCCCCAGCATTTT. It translates as CASRLGEQGPNQPQHF. This chain is built from TRBV28 and TRBJ1-5; TRBD1 agrees with 7 junctional bases. Germline trimming: 8 bases from V, 4 bases from J; junction bases outside gene matches: 14. The germline V gene specifies MDHEN as CDR1 and SYDVKM as CDR2. The CDR3 numbers 16 residues from cysteine through phenylalanine. Just CDR3 DNA is preserved here, 48 bases in frame from base 1.